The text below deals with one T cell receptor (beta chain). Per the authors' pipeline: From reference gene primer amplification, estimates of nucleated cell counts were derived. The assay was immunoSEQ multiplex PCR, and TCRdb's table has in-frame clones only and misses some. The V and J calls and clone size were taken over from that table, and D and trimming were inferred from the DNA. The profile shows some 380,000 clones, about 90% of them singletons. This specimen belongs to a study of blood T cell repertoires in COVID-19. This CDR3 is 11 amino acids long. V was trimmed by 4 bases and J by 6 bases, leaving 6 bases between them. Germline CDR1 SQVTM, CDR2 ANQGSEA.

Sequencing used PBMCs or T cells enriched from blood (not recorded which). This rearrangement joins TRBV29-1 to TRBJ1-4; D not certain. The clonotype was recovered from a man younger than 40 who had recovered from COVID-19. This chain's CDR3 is CSVGTDEKLFF. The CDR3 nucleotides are TGCAGCGTTGGCACAGATGAAAAACTGTTTTTT.